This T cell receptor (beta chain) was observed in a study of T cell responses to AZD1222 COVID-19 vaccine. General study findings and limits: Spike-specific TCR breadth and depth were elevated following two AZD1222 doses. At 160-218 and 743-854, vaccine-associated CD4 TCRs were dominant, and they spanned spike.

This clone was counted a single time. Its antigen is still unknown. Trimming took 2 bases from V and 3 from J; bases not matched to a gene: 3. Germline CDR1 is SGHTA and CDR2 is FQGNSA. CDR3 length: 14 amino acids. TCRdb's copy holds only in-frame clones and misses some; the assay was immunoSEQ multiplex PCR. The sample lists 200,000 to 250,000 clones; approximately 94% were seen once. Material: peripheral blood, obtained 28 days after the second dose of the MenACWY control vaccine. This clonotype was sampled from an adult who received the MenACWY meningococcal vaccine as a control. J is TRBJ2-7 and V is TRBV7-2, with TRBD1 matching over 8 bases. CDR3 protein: CASSLPGQDYEQYF. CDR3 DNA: TGTGCCAGCAGCTTACCGGGACAGGACTACGAGCAGTACTTC.